This T cell receptor beta chain was sequenced during a study of tumor and adjacent non-tumor tissue in lung cancer. Overall study: Histology: eleven to twelve adenocarcinoma, a couple of squamous cell carcinoma, 1 small cell lung cancer.

Germline CDR1 MGHRA, CDR2 YSYEKL. The CDR3 consists of 17 residues. Concerning this clonotype itself: Its target is unknown. At one boundary the junction diverges from the germline segment, which might be a read error.

The library came from three nested PCR rounds adapted from ARM-PCR protocols. TCRdb recomputed calls from the multiplex PCR reads with MiXCR, one row per CDR3 protein. The table includes about 110,000 distinct CDR3 sequences, about 61% detected once. This sample's RNA came from whole unsorted tissue. Distant lung tissue was collected more than 3 cm away from the tumor edge. Regarding the study as a whole: Patients with more diverse tumor TCRs had worse survival.

The sequenced sample consisted of distant non-tumor lung tissue. The TCR was taken from a man in his sixties with non-small cell lung cancer. The rearrangement uses TRBV4-1 and TRBJ2-1, with D perhaps matching TRBD2 (5 bases). Here the CDR3 reads CASGQVLDPRGYNEQFF. In nucleotides, the CDR3 is TGTGCCAGCGGCCAAGTCCTCGACCCGAGAGGATACAATGAGCAGTTCTTC.